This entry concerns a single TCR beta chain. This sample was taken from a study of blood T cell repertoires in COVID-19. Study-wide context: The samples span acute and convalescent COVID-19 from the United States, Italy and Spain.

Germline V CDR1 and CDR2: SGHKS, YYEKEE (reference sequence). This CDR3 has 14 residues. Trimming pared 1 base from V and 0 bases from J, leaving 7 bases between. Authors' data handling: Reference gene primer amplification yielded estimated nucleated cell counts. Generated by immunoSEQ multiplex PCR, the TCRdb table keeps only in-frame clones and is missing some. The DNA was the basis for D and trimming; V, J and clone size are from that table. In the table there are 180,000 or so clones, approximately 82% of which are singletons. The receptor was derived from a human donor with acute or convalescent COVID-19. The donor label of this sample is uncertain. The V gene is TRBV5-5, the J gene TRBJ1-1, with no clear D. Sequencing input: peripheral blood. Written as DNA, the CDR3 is TGTGCCAGCAGCTTGATCGACATGAACACTGAAGCTTTCTTT. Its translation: CASSLIDMNTEAFF.